This TCR beta chain was identified during a study of PD-L1 blockade in urothelial cancer. Across the whole study: Patients had undergone 0 to 3 prior chemotherapy regimens. Median T cell yield per blood sample was 110,000 to 150,000 cells.

Noted time point: pretreatment peripheral blood. Assay: immunoSEQ multiplex PCR; the TCRdb copy retains only in-frame clones and omits some. The sample includes about 87,000 clones, 80% to 90% seen only once; the top ten take 0.85% to 1%. CDR3 length equals 14 residues. J was trimmed by 4 bases and V by 6 bases; bases with no gene match: 3. In germline, CDR1 is MDHEN, CDR2 SYDVKM. The genes are TRBV28 and TRBJ1-2; 12 nucleotides line up with TRBD1. This TCR came from a woman of 80 years or more with urothelial cancer. The specimen comprised PBMCs, sampled around atezolizumab (anti-PD-L1) treatment. In DNA form, the CDR3 reads TGTGCCAGCAGCGGGACAGGGGGCCCCTATGGCTACACCTTC. It encodes CASSGTGGPYGYTF.